Following are 16 T cell receptor beta chains from one sample sequenced in a study of T cell responses to AZD1222 COVID-19 vaccine. Sequencing used immunoSEQ multiplex PCR; TCRdb keeps in-frame clones, though not all of them. The table records about 86,000 clones, over 75% of them present only once. Specimen: peripheral blood, collected on day 0 of AZD1222 vaccination. These receptors were collected from an adult in good health.

Only one count was recorded for this clone. This chain uses TRBV15 with TRBJ2-1; TRBD2 matches at 7 bases. Germline-derived CDR1 and CDR2 are LNHNV and YYDKDF (reference sequence). CDR3 length: 15 residues. Unmatched junction bases numbered 8, after V lost 0 bases and J lost 9 bases. The CDR3 is CATSRDRGTTVEQFF. The CDR3 DNA reads as TGTGCCACCAGCAGAGACCGGGGGACTACTGTTGAGCAGTTCTTC.

The chain has TRBV7-9 and TRBJ2-1; the D is unclear. V was clipped by 1 base and J by 5 bases, with 6 bases between them. The germline V gene has CDR1 SEHNR and CDR2 FQNEAQ (reference sequence). CDR3 length equals 13 residues. Here the CDR3 DNA reads TGTGCCAGCAGCTTAGATAGGGACAATGAGCAGTTCTTC. Encoded protein: CASSLDRDNEQFF.

The chain couples TRBV11-2 to TRBJ1-6; D ambiguous. Germline loops: CDR1 SGHAT, CDR2 FQNNGV. The CDR3 sequence is 12 residues long. With 5 bases removed from V and 10 bases from J, the gap between germline ends came to 9 bases. CDR3 nucleotide sequence: TGTGCCAGCAGCCCCCAGATCTCACCCCTCCACTTT. Encoded protein: CASSPQISPLHF.

This chain uses TRBV10-1 with TRBJ1-1; D is ambiguous. The CDR3 contains 12 residues. Between the trimmed V and J ends, which lost 7 bases and 7 bases, there was a span of 13 bases. Germline V gene sequence: CDR1 WNHNN, CDR2 SYGVQD (reference sequence). The CDR3 bases are TGCGCCAGCACCCTTCTAAGAATTGAAGCTTTCTTT. This codes for CASTLLRIEAFF.

This chain joins TRBV28 and TRBJ1-4; D gene unclear. CDR3 length: 14 residues. The V and J ends lost 2 bases and 0 bases respectively, with 4 bases between them. CDR1 is MDHEN, CDR2 SYDVKM, per germline. The CDR3 DNA reads as TGTGCCAGCAGTTTAGATGCAACTAATGAAAAACTGTTTTTT. Translating gives CASSLDATNEKLFF.

The gene calls are TRBV24-1 and TRBJ2-1; 8 bases line up with TRBD2. The ends lost 4 bases at V and 10 bases at J; junction bases unmatched: 5. Germline V gene sequence: CDR1 KGHDR, CDR2 SFDVKD. The CDR3 sequence is 13 residues long. CDR3 residues: CATSDPGGAEQFF. The CDR3 DNA reads TGTGCCACCAGTGACCCCGGGGGGGCAGAGCAGTTCTTC.

This clone has only a few counts. The V gene is TRBV7-9, the J gene TRBJ2-2; 8 bases align to TRBD1. Trimming took 6 bases from V and 3 from J; bases not matched to a gene: 6. The CDR3 totals 15 residues. Germline V lookup: CDR1 SEHNR, CDR2 FQNEAQ (reference sequence). This chain's CDR3 is CASRFGQGYTGELFF. CDR3 DNA sequence: TGTGCCAGCAGGTTCGGACAGGGATACACCGGGGAGCTGTTTTTT.

The chain recombines TRBV5-1 with TRBJ2-5; TRBD2 matches 7 bases. J lost 4 bases, V lost 5 bases, and 8 bases had no gene match. Looked up from germline, CDR1 is SGHRS and CDR2 is YFSETQ. The CDR3 runs 14 residues. The CDR3 bases are TGCGCCAGCAGTCAGAGCGGGGACGGAGAGACCCAGTACTTC. This gives the protein CASSQSGDGETQYF.

The rearrangement links TRBV28 to TRBJ1-2, with D uncertain. V dropped 2 bases and J dropped 4 bases, with 14 bases sitting between them. Looked up from germline, CDR1 is MDHEN and CDR2 is SYDVKM. The CDR3 loop spans 15 amino acids. The CDR3 protein is CASSLGYGPIYGYTF. The CDR3 DNA follows: TGTGCCAGCAGTTTAGGTTATGGACCGATCTATGGCTACACCTTC.

The chain links TRBV10-3 to TRBJ2-7, with 12 bases fitting TRBD2. Germline values: CDR1 ENHRY, CDR2 SYGVKD. This CDR3 comprises 15 residues. The ends lost 5 bases at V and 0 bases at J; junction bases unmatched: 2. CDR3: CAISSTSGSSYEQYF. The CDR3 DNA reads TGTGCCATCAGTTCGACTAGCGGGAGCTCCTACGAGCAGTACTTC.

The chain joins TRBV9 to TRBJ2-2, with D maybe TRBD1 (6 bases). The V gene's germline CDR1 is SGDLS and CDR2 YYNGEE. V was shortened by 3 bases and J by 6 bases, with 18 bases between the two germline ends. The CDR3 has 16 amino acids. Here the CDR3 DNA reads TGTGCCAGCAGCGGATCGAATAACAGGGATTCCGGGGAGCTGTTTTTT. Its translation is CASSGSNNRDSGELFF.

The chain combines TRBV27 with TRBJ1-1; no reliable D call. The CDR3 runs 13 residues. Between the trimmed V and J ends, which lost 4 bases and 0 bases, there was a span of 6 bases. Per the germline V gene, CDR1 is MNHEY and CDR2 is SMNVEV (reference sequence). The CDR3, as DNA: TGTGCCAGCAGTTCCTATCTGAACACTGAAGCTTTCTTT. Residues: CASSSYLNTEAFF.

This clone turned up a few times. The genes are TRBV3-1 (or the pseudogene TRBV3-2) and TRBJ2-3; D is unclear. The length of the CDR3 is 11 residues. The germline CDR1 and CDR2 sequences are LGHDT and YNNKEL (reference sequence). V was cut by 2 bases and J by 5 bases, with 2 bases left in between. CDR3 loop: CASSQKDTQYF. The CDR3 DNA reads as TGTGCCAGCAGCCAAAAAGATACGCAGTATTTT.

The CDR3 loop reads CASSLSDRRGYTF. CDR3 DNA: TGTGCCAGCAGTTTATCGGACAGAAGGGGCTACACCTTC. The chain links TRBV27 to TRBJ1-2; D might be TRBD1 (6 bases). CDR1 is MNHEY and CDR2 is SMNVEV in the germline V gene (reference sequence). The CDR3 has 13 residues. Trimming removed 0 bases at V and 8 bases at J, with 10 bases between.

CDR3: CASMDRGYSNQPQHF. The DNA for the CDR3 is TGTGCCAGCATGGACAGGGGTTATAGCAATCAGCCCCAGCATTTT. This chain links TRBV6-5 with TRBJ1-5, with 9 bases aligning to TRBD1. The germline V gene has CDR1 MNHEY and CDR2 SVGAGI. V was pared by 7 bases and J by 0 bases, with 4 bases of the junction left unmatched. This CDR3 contains 15 residues.

The chain combines TRBV28 with TRBJ1-5; TRBD1 agrees at 7 bases. V was pared by 6 bases and J by 5 bases, with 16 bases of the junction left unmatched. The CDR3 spans 17 residues. Germline CDR1 MDHEN, CDR2 SYDVKM. CDR3 coding DNA: TGTGCCAGCAGCCTTACCTCACAGGGGATAGGGTATCAGCCCCAGCATTTT. Protein: CASSLTSQGIGYQPQHF.